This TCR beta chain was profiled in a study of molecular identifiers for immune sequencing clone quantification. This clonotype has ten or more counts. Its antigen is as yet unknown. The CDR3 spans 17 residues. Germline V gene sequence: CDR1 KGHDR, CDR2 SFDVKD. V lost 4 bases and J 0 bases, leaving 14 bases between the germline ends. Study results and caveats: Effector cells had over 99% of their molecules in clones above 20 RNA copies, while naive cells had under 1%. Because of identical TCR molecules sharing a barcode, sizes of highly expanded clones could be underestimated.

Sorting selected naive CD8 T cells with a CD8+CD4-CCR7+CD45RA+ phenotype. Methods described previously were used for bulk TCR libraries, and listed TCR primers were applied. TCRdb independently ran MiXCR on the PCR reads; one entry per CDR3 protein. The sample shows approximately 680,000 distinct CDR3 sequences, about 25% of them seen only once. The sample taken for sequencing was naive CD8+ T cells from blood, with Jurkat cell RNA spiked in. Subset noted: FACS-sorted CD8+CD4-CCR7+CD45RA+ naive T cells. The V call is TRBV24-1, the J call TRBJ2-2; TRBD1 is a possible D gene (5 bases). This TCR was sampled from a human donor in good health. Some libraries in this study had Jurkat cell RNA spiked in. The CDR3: CATSDPRTSANTGELFF. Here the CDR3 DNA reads TGTGCCACCAGTGACCCCCGGACAAGCGCGAACACCGGGGAGCTGTTTTTT.